One and the same sample provided the 8 T cell receptor beta chains below, sequenced in a study of T cell responses to AZD1222 COVID-19 vaccine. Clones were read by immunoSEQ multiplex PCR, and TCRdb kept only the in-frame ones, dropping some. The table has some 100,000 clones, roughly 89% seen once. The sample in question was peripheral blood, obtained on day 0 of AZD1222 vaccination. All receptors come from an adult in good health.

The CDR3 reads CATSRDKGVNTEAFF. In DNA form, the CDR3 reads TGTGCCACCAGCAGAGATAAGGGAGTGAACACTGAAGCTTTCTTT. V usage is TRBV15 and J usage is TRBJ1-1; D not certain. The CDR3 runs to 15 residues. The V end was cut by 0 bases, the J end by 0 bases, with 8 bases between. Germline CDR1 LNHNV, CDR2 YYDKDF (reference sequence).

J is TRBJ2-1 and V is TRBV11-3, with TRBD2 matching over 7 bases. In germline, CDR1 is SGHNT, CDR2 YENEEA. The CDR3 is 16 amino acids. V dropped 5 bases and J dropped 0; count of bases not matched to a gene: 7. The CDR3 is CASSRGGGVSYNEQFF. The CDR3 DNA reads TGTGCCAGCAGCCGAGGCGGGGGAGTCTCCTACAATGAGCAGTTCTTC. The full variable domain, rest sourced from reference TRBV11-3 and TRBJ2-1, is EAGVVQSPRYKIIEKKQPVAFWCNPISGHNTLYWYLQNLGQGPELLIRYENEEAVDDSQLPKDRFSAERLKGVDSTLKIQPAELGDSAVYLCASSRGGGVSYNEQFFGPGTRLTVL.

This chain connects TRBV6-1 to TRBJ1-1, with D unclear. Between the trimmed V and J ends, which lost 1 base and 5 bases, there was a span of 14 bases. The germline CDR1 and CDR2 sequences are MNHNS and SASEGT. This CDR3 comprises 15 residues. CDR3 nucleotides: TGTGCCAGCAGTGAAGTAAACGGGGAAGCGACTGAAGCTTTCTTT. Amino acid sequence: CASSEVNGEATEAFF.

In nucleotides, the CDR3 is TGTGCCAGCATTCCGGGACAAAACACTGAAGCTTTCTTT. Its protein product is CASIPGQNTEAFF. This sequence joins TRBV2 and TRBJ1-1; D perhaps matches TRBD1 (6 bases). Germline-derived CDR1 and CDR2 are SNHLY and FYNNEI. Trimming stripped 7 bases from V and 2 bases from J, with 11 bases between. This CDR3 region has 13 residues.

In its sample, this clone was seen once. The chain employs TRBV27 and TRBJ1-1; D remains unclear. The CDR3 has 13 amino acids. CDR1 and CDR2 from the germline V gene are MNHEY and SMNVEV (reference sequence). Trimming left V 6 bases short and J 3 bases short, with 11 bases between. The CDR3 sequence: CASSRRLDTEAFF. CDR3 nucleotide sequence: TGTGCCAGCAGCCGACGACTAGACACTGAAGCTTTCTTT.

J is TRBJ2-1 and V is TRBV5-4; 9 bases map to TRBD2. The V segment lost 3 bases and the J segment 10 bases; nucleotides outside the gene matches: 11. This CDR3 region has 15 residues. Germline values: CDR1 SGHNT, CDR2 YYREEE (reference sequence). The CDR3 is CASSYPGAGGTEQFF. The CDR3 bases are TGTGCCAGCAGCTACCCGGGGGCGGGGGGGACCGAGCAGTTCTTC. Based on the CDR3 plus reference TRBV5-4 and TRBJ2-1, the full variable domain is ETGVTQSPTHLIKTRGQQVTLRCSSQSGHNTVSWYQQALGQGPQFIFQYYREEENGRGNFPPRFSGLQFPNYSSELNVNALELDDSALYLCASSYPGAGGTEQFFGPGTRLTVL.

The chain has TRBV19 and TRBJ1-1; a weak D match, TRBD1 (6 bases). Germline loops: CDR1 LNHDA, CDR2 SQIVND (reference sequence). The V and J ends lost 9 bases and 4 bases respectively, with 21 bases between them. This CDR3 contains 15 residues. CDR3: CASQENTGSGTEAFF. Here the CDR3 DNA reads TGTGCCAGCCAAGAAAATACAGGGTCGGGCACTGAAGCTTTCTTT.

This clone has ten or more counts. The chain uses TRBV4-1 and TRBJ1-5; D is unresolved. V was pared by 0 bases and J by 3 bases, with 12 bases between. CDR3 length: 16 amino acids. CDR1 is MGHRA, CDR2 YSYEKL, per germline. The DNA of the CDR3 is TGCGCCAGCAGCCAAGATTTTGGGCAGCTCAATCAGCCCCAGCATTTT. Amino acid sequence: CASSQDFGQLNQPQHF.